The next 7 T cell receptor beta chains were all read from a single sample in a study of response to subunit inactivated influenza vaccine. MiXCR, applied by TCRdb to the RT-PCR reads, yields one record per CDR3 protein. The sample carries 500,000 to 750,000 distinct CDR3 sequences, around 15% recorded once. Sequences were derived from PBMCs from blood, sampled less than 13 days after vaccination. These receptors were obtained from a man aged 50 or older who received an inactivated influenza vaccine.

The rearrangement joins TRBV5-1 to TRBJ2-2; 10 nucleotides align to TRBD1. This CDR3 has 18 amino acids. The germline CDR1 and CDR2 sequences are SGHRS and YFSETQ. J gave up 1 base and V 5 bases, and 11 bases lay outside the gene matches. The CDR3 reads CASRTRQGASVNTGELFF. The CDR3 DNA reads TGCGCCAGCAGGACCCGACAGGGGGCTTCAGTGAACACCGGGGAGCTGTTTTTT.

This clonotype was counted a few times. The chain uses TRBV7-9 and TRBJ2-5; 8 bases line up with TRBD2. Germline lookup yields CDR1 SEHNR and CDR2 FQNEAQ (reference sequence). Unmatched junction bases numbered 3, after V lost 3 bases and J lost 3 bases. CDR3 length: 14 amino acids. CDR3 nucleotides: TGTGCCAGCAGCTTTCGTAGCGGGGAAGAGACCCAGTACTTC. This codes for CASSFRSGEETQYF. The full variable domain, completed using reference TRBV7-9 and TRBJ2-5, is DTGVSQNPRHKITKRGQNVTFRCDPISEHNRLYWYRQTLGQGPEFLTYFQNEAQLEKSRLLSDRFSAERPKGSFSTLEIQRTEQGDSAMYLCASSFRSGEETQYFGPGTRLLVL.

This rearrangement joins TRBV20-1 to TRBJ1-1; 9 bases map to TRBD1. J was trimmed by 7 bases and V by 6 bases; bases with no gene match: 15. The CDR3 is 15 residues long. The germline V gene has CDR1 DFQATT and CDR2 SNEGSKA (reference sequence). The CDR3 DNA reads TGCAGTGCCCCTCAGGGGGGACAGGGCTCCAGTGAAGCTTTCTTT. This codes for CSAPQGGQGSSEAFF.

This sequence joins TRBV12-3 or TRBV12-4 and TRBJ1-1; D is unresolved. The CDR3 has 13 amino acids. The V end lost 5 bases, the J end lost 3 bases, and 10 bases lay between the germline ends. The CDR3: CASSGPMHTEAFF. The CDR3 coding sequence is TGTGCCAGCAGTGGACCCATGCACACTGAAGCTTTCTTT.

The V call is TRBV6-2 or TRBV6-3, the J call TRBJ2-1; 8 nucleotides agree with TRBD1. V was pared by 1 base and J by 3 bases, with 2 bases of the junction left unmatched. The CDR3 covers 15 residues. CDR1 MNHEY and CDR2 SVGEGT come from the germline V gene. Written as DNA, the CDR3 is TGTGCCAGCAGTTACTTGGACAGGGTCTACAATGAGCAGTTCTTC. This translates into CASSYLDRVYNEQFF.

This clonotype was counted at least ten times. The V and J genes are TRBV7-2 and TRBJ2-7; no clear D gene. The CDR3 loop spans 15 amino acids. Germline CDR1 is SGHTA and CDR2 is FQGNSA. The V and J ends lost 5 bases and 1 base respectively, with 15 bases between them. This CDR3 is CASSSDSIPSYEQYF. The CDR3 nucleotides are TGTGCCAGCAGCAGCGACTCGATCCCTTCCTACGAGCAGTACTTC.

This clonotype was observed a handful of times. V gene TRBV12-3 or TRBV12-4 combines with J gene TRBJ2-7; a weak D match, TRBD1 (6 bases). Trimming removed 2 bases from V and 4 bases from J, with 12 bases in between. The CDR3 totals 14 residues. CDR3 residues: CASSLRGSGYEQYF. The CDR3, as DNA: TGTGCCAGCAGTTTAAGGGGGAGTGGATACGAGCAGTACTTC.